This T cell receptor beta chain was identified in a study of cytomegalovirus exposure and HLA in healthy donors. PCR employed 60 Vbeta and 13 Jbeta primers. Only in-frame clones appear in the TCRdb table, and some are missing; sequencing was by immunoSEQ multiplex PCR. The repertoire includes approximately 160,000 clones, about three quarters of them detected once, and 2.6% sits in the top ten. Participants comprised healthy donors of bone marrow. At the time of sampling, donors were nominally healthy, though unrecorded immune exposures were likely. The clonotype was recovered from a woman in her thirties or forties in good health and CMV-seropositive. The sample taken for sequencing was PBMCs.

CDR3 in amino acids: CASSIEVLADYNEQFF. The CDR3 bases are TGTGCCAGTAGTATAGAGGTACTAGCGGACTACAATGAGCAGTTCTTC. V and J are TRBV19 and TRBJ2-1, with 8 nucleotides matching TRBD2. Unmatched junction bases numbered 4, after V lost 0 bases and J lost 3 bases. CDR1 and CDR2 (germline): LNHDA, SQIVND (reference sequence). The CDR3 length is 16 residues.